The source of this TCR beta chain is a study of T cell responses to AZD1222 COVID-19 vaccine. Study outcomes and limitations: Recipients of AZD1222 seropositive at baseline numbered only 5 to 7. A mostly white British donor set with more females was recruited, and clonal diversity was possibly underestimated. Sampled repertoires all dated from after the peak T cell response.

CDR3 length equals 18 residues. The V and J ends lost 5 bases and 6 bases, in that order; junction bases with no gene match: 12. CDR1 is MDHEN, CDR2 SYDVKM, per germline. A note on this clone: Its antigen is unidentified.

Measured with immunoSEQ multiplex PCR; TCRdb has only the in-frame clones, and not every one. The table includes about 150,000 clones, around 89% detected once. The chain joins TRBV28 to TRBJ2-4; 14 nucleotides match TRBD2. Sample: peripheral blood, taken on day 0 of AZD1222 vaccination. This receptor was identified in an adult in good health. The CDR3: CASSPTSGGAVDGNIQYF. In DNA form, the CDR3 reads TGTGCCAGCAGTCCGACTAGCGGGGGGGCGGTGGACGGAAACATTCAGTACTTC. The variable domain in full, with the rest retrieved from reference TRBV28 and TRBJ2-4, is DVKVTQSSRYLVKRTGEKVFLECVQDMDHENMFWYRQDPGLGLRLIYFSYDVKMKEKGDIPEGYSVSREKKERFSLILESASTNQTSMYLCASSPTSGGAVDGNIQYFGAGTRLSVL.